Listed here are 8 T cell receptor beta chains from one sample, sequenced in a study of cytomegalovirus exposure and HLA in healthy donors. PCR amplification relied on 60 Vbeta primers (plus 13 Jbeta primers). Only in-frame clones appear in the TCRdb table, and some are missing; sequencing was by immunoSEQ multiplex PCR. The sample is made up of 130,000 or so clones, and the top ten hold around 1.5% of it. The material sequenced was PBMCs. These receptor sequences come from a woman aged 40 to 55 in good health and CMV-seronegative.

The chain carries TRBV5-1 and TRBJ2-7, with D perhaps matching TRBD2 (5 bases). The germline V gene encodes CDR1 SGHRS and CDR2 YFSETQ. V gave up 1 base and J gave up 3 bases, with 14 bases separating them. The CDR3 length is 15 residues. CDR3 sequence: CASSLSGLEGYEQYV. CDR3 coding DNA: TGCGCCAGCAGCTTGTCCGGGCTAGAGGGCTACGAGCAGTACGTC.

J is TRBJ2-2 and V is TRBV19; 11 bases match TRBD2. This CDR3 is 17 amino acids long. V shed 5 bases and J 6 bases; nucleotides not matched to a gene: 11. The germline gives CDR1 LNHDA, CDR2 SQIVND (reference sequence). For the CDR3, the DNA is TGTGCCAGTAGTGCCTCTCGACTAGCGGGGAGGGCCGGGGAGCTGTTTTTT. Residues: CASSASRLAGRAGELFF. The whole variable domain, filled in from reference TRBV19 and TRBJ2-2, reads DGGITQSPKYLFRKEGQNVTLSCEQNLNHDAMYWYRQDPGQGLRLIYYSQIVNDFQKGDIAEGYSVSREKKESFPLTVTSAQKNPTAFYLCASSASRLAGRAGELFFGEGSRLTVL.

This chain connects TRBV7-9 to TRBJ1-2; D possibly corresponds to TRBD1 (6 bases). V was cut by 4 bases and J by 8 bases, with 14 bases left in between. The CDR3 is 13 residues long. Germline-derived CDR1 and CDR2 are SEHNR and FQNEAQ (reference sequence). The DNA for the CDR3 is TGTGCCAGCAGCTCCTTTTCAGGGGAAGGCTACACCTTC. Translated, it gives CASSSFSGEGYTF.

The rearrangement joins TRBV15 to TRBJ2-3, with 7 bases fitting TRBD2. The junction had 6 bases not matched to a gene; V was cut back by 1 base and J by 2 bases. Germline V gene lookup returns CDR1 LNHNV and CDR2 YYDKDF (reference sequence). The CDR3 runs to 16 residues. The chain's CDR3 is CATSRVTGGITDTQYF. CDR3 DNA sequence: TGTGCCACCAGCAGAGTCACGGGGGGAATCACAGATACGCAGTATTTT.

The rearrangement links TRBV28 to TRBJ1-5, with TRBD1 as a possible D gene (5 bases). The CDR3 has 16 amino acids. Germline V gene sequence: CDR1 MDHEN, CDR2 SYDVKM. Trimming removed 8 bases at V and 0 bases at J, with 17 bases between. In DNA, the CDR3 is TGTGCCAGCCGACCTCGACGGGGGGTTAGCAATCAGCCCCAGCATTTT. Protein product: CASRPRRGVSNQPQHF.

The CDR3 spells CATGGQGDSPLHF. CDR3 bases: TGTGCCACTGGGGGACAGGGCGATTCACCCCTCCACTTT. J is TRBJ1-6 and V is TRBV11-2; 9 bases line up with TRBD1. This CDR3 contains 13 residues. Per germline, CDR1 SGHAT and CDR2 FQNNGV. The junction had 6 bases not matched to a gene; V was cut back by 10 bases and J by 8 bases. Full variable domain (missing parts from reference TRBV11-2 and TRBJ1-6): EAGVAQSPRYKIIEKRQSVAFWCNPISGHATLYWYQQILGQGPKLLIQFQNNGVVDDSQLPKDRFSAERLKGVDSTLKIQPAKLEDSAVYLCATGGQGDSPLHFGNGTRLTVT.

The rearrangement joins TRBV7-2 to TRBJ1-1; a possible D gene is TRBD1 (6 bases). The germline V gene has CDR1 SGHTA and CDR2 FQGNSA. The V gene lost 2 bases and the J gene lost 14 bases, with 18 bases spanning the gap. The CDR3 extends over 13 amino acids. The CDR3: CASSLRRTVGKFF. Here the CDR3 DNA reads TGTGCCAGCAGCTTAAGGAGGACAGTCGGAAAGTTCTTT. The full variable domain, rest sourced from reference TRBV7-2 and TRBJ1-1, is GAGVSQSPSNKVTEKGKDVELRCDPISGHTALYWYRQSLGQGLEFLIYFQGNSAPDKSGLPSDRFSAERTGGSVSTLTIQRTQQEDSAVYLCASSLRRTVGKFFGQGTRLTVV.

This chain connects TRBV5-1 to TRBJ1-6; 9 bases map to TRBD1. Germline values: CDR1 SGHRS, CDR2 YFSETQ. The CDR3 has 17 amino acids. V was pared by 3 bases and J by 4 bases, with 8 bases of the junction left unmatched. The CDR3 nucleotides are TGCGCCAGCAGCTCTTTGGACAGGGGAGGGTATAATTCACCCCTCCACTTT. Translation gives CASSSLDRGGYNSPLHF.